This is a list of T cell receptor beta chains from one sample in a study of blood T cells in healthy people across ages. Each CDR3 protein is one row after TCRdb ran MiXCR on the 5' RACE reads. Among over 500,000 distinct CDR3 sequences listed, more than 45% were seen once. The sample comprised blood. These receptors came from a woman older than 75 in good health. The CDR3 runs from the conserved cysteine through the conserved F or W. A D gene is named only where the DNA matches it firmly. Rows may omit the clone size; those that give it use once, few, many or a size class.

V gene	D gene	clone size	J gene	CDR3 protein	CDR3 DNA
TRBV30	.	.	TRBJ2-6	CAWSWGSGANVLTF	TGTGCCTGGAGTTGGGGGTCTGGGGCCAACGTCCTGACTTTC
TRBV4-1	TRBD1	few	TRBJ2-1	CASSQHRGFPFLDNEQFF	TGCGCCAGCAGCCAGCACAGGGGTTTCCCCTTTCTTGACAATGAGCAGTTCTTC
TRBV10-3	TRBD2	.	TRBJ2-3	CAITRTSGNMADTQYF	TGTGCCATCACTAGGACTAGCGGGAACATGGCCGATACGCAGTATTTT
TRBV29-1	TRBD1	.	TRBJ2-5	CSVAGDRGNQETQYF	TGCAGCGTCGCCGGGGACAGGGGAAACCAAGAGACCCAGTACTTC
TRBV30	.	few	TRBJ1-2	CAWRNRWGYTF	TGTGCCTGGAGAAACCGGTGGGGCTACACCTTC
TRBV29-1	.	.	TRBJ2-7	CSVEGGDSSYEQYF	TGCAGCGTTGAAGGGGGGGATAGCTCCTACGAGCAGTACTTC
TRBV28	TRBD1	once	TRBJ1-4	CASSPLGWTGGSEELFF	TGTGCCAGCAGCCCCCTAGGGTGGACAGGGGGAAGTGAAGAACTGTTTTTT
TRBV9	.	.	TRBJ2-5	CASTIKKTQYF	TGTGCCAGCACCATCAAAAAGACCCAGTACTTC
TRBV13	.	.	TRBJ2-7	CASSPRDSGPYEQYF	TGTGCCAGCAGCCCCAGGGACAGCGGGCCCTACGAGCAGTACTTC
TRBV3-1	.	.	TRBJ2-2	CASSQDLARLYTGELFF	TGTGCCAGCAGCCAAGATTTAGCGAGACTTTACACCGGGGAGCTGTTTTTT
TRBV6-1	.	.	TRBJ2-6	CASKGYGANVLTF	TGTGCCAGCAAGGGTTATGGGGCCAACGTCCTGACTTTC
TRBV12-3/TRBV12-4	.	.	TRBJ2-5	CASSIEGEKTQYF	TGTGCCAGCAGCATAGAGGGGGAAAAGACCCAGTACTTC
TRBV7-3	TRBD2	.	TRBJ2-7	CASSPGRGVLYF	TGTGCCAGCAGCCCCGGCCGGGGGGTTCTGTACTTC
TRBV10-3	.	.	TRBJ1-6	CAISDRLFNSPLHF	TGTGCCATCAGTGATCGTCTGTTTAATTCACCCCTCCACTTT
TRBV5-1	.	many	TRBJ2-1	CASSLGSVNEQFF	TGCGCCAGCAGCTTGGGAAGCGTCAATGAGCAGTTCTTC
TRBV12-3/TRBV12-4	TRBD1	.	TRBJ1-6	CAGSLQGNSPLHF	TGTGCCGGCAGTTTACAGGGGAATTCACCCCTCCACTTT
TRBV29-1	TRBD1	few	TRBJ2-5	CSGTGGETQYF	TGCAGCGGTACAGGGGGAGAGACCCAGTACTTC
TRBV7-9	TRBD1	.	TRBJ1-3	CASSSGTADTIYF	TGTGCCAGCAGCTCCGGGACAGCGGACACCATATATTTT
TRBV29-1	TRBD2	few	TRBJ2-1	CSAQGAGGGSYNEQFF	TGCAGCGCCCAAGGAGCGGGAGGCGGCTCCTACAATGAGCAGTTCTTC
TRBV21-1	.	.	TRBJ2-5	CASSKAPWGTGAQETQYF	.
TRBV2	.	.	TRBJ2-5	CASRDNQETQYF	TGTGCCAGCCGGGACAACCAAGAGACCCAGTACTTC
TRBV5-1	.	many	TRBJ2-3	CASSAPGDTQYF	TGCGCCAGCAGCGCCCCCGGGGATACGCAGTATTTT
TRBV7-3	.	.	TRBJ2-5	CASSLSSGTAETQYF	TGTGCCAGCAGCCTCTCTTCAGGGACGGCAGAGACCCAGTACTTC
TRBV20-1	.	.	TRBJ1-4	CSPRGGRADEKPFF	TGCAGTCCCCGGGGGGGGCGAGCTGATGAAAAACCGTTTTTT
TRBV27	TRBD1	.	TRBJ2-7	CASSLSGQGALYEQYF	TGTGCCAGCAGTTTATCAGGACAGGGGGCGTTATACGAGCAGTACTTC
TRBV6-6	TRBD2	.	TRBJ2-1	CASKNSGSRELGEQFF	TGTGCCAGCAAGAATAGCGGGAGTCGGGAATTGGGAGAGCAGTTCTTC
TRBV12-3/TRBV12-4	.	.	TRBJ2-3	CASSFRGYTQYF	TGTGCCAGCAGTTTTAGAGGTTATACGCAGTATTTT
TRBV27	.	many	TRBJ1-5	CASSLSGLNQPQHF	TGTGCCAGCAGTTTATCCGGGCTAAATCAGCCCCAGCATTTT
TRBV7-8	TRBD1	few	TRBJ2-2	CASSFRQGASGELFF	TGTGCCAGCAGCTTCAGACAGGGGGCAAGTGGGGAGCTGTTTTTT
TRBV25-1	.	many	TRBJ2-5	CASRADKETQYF	TGTGCCAGCAGGGCTGATAAAGAGACCCAGTACTTC
TRBV5-1	TRBD1	.	TRBJ2-7	CASSPPGQGYEQYF	TGTGCCAGCTCACCACCGGGACAGGGTTACGAGCAGTACTTC
TRBV25-1	.	few	TRBJ2-7	CASNGGGSWYEQYF	TGTGCCAGCAATGGAGGGGGATCTTGGTACGAGCAGTACTTC
TRBV7-2	.	many	TRBJ2-7	CASSLSSYYEQYF	TGTGCCAGCAGCTTATCGAGTTATTACGAGCAGTACTTC
TRBV20-1	.	few	TRBJ1-5	CSASALLGFGSNQPQHF	TGCAGTGCTAGTGCTCTTCTTGGGTTTGGCAGCAATCAGCCCCAGCATTTT
TRBV7-3	.	many	TRBJ1-6	CASSYLGPGRNSPLHF	TGTGCCAGCAGTTACTTAGGGCCGGGTAGGAATTCACCCCTCCACTTT
TRBV3-1	.	.	TRBJ2-1	CASTRGYNEQFF	TGTGCCAGTACACGGGGATACAATGAGCAGTTCTTC
TRBV7-9	TRBD1	.	TRBJ1-2	CASSLFQGADYGYTF	TGTGCCAGCAGCTTATTCCAGGGGGCGGACTATGGCTACACCTTC
TRBV5-1	TRBD2	.	TRBJ2-2	CASGYTSGYNTGELFF	TGCGCCTCCGGCTATACTAGCGGATACAACACCGGGGAGCTGTTTTTT
TRBV4-2	.	.	TRBJ2-7	CASSPSLDNEQYF	TGTGCCAGCAGCCCTAGTTTGGACAATGAGCAGTACTTC
TRBV7-3	.	few	TRBJ2-7	CASSLTPGIDNEQYF	TGTGCCAGCAGCTTAACCCCCGGGATTGACAATGAGCAGTACTTC
TRBV7-6	TRBD1	.	TRBJ2-3	CASSPGTGSSTDTQYF	TGTGCCAGCAGCCCGGGGACAGGCTCTAGCACAGATACGCAGTATTTT
TRBV29-1	.	once	TRBJ2-4	CSVGDRVNIQYF	TGCAGCGTTGGAGACAGAGTAAACATTCAGTACTTC
TRBV29-1	.	.	TRBJ1-2	CSVEDQSRIYGYTF	TGCAGCGTTGAAGATCAGTCCAGAATCTATGGCTACACCTTC
TRBV2	.	few	TRBJ2-7	CASSVWSEQYF	TGTGCCAGCAGTGTTTGGAGCGAGCAGTACTTC
TRBV3-1	.	.	TRBJ2-3	CASSPGGNTDTQYF	TGTGCCAGCAGCCCCGGGGGTAACACAGATACGCAGTATTTT
TRBV29-1	.	.	TRBJ2-5	CSVEWQGQETQYF	TGCAGCGTTGAGTGGCAGGGGCAAGAGACCCAGTACTTC
TRBV12-3/TRBV12-4	.	many	TRBJ2-3	CASRLSGLDTQYF	TGTGCCAGCAGGTTATCTGGACTCGATACGCAGTATTTT
TRBV9	TRBD1	.	TRBJ2-3	CASSRGQGDKQYF	TGTGCCAGCAGCAGAGGACAGGGAGATAAGCAGTATTTT
TRBV28	.	many	TRBJ2-1	CASGSYNEQFF	TGTGCCAGCGGCAGTTACAATGAGCAGTTCTTC
TRBV4-3	.	.	TRBJ2-7	CASSRGPRYEQYF	TGCGCCAGCAGCCGAGGTCCTCGGTACGAGCAGTACTTC
TRBV7-2	TRBD2	.	TRBJ2-3	CASTLSGGSTDTQYF	TGTGCCAGCACCCTAAGCGGGGGGAGTACAGATACGCAGTATTTT
TRBV5-1	.	many	TRBJ2-6	CASSLGPRFTGANVLTF	TGCGCCAGCAGCTTGGGTCCACGGTTCACTGGGGCCAACGTCCTGACTTTC
TRBV7-3	.	few	TRBJ1-3	CASSLGGPSNTIYF	TGTGCCAGCAGCTTGGGGGGACCTTCGAACACCATATATTTT